This T cell receptor beta chain was sequenced for a study of T cell responses to AZD1222 COVID-19 vaccine (dated by TCRdb to the early 2020s). Regarding the complete study: Because spike-specific TCR depth and breadth did not differ between the two schedules, AZD1222 recipients who got a second dose at roughly 4 weeks were pooled with those who got a second dose at roughly 12 weeks. A total of about 230 trial participants underwent TCR sequencing, of whom 200 to 220 received two doses of AZD1222 and roughly 25 received two doses of the MenACWY control vaccine. Trial participants were enrolled into age subgroups of 18-55, 56-69 and 70-plus years, which contained around 150, 28 and 57 TCR-sequenced participants, respectively.

The CDR3 regions of human TCRbeta chains were analyzed by immunosequencing. In the source study's methods: TCRs in the repertoires were matched against a reference library of SARS-CoV-2-specific TCRs that had been generated with the MIRA antigen-specificity platform. Breadth meant the fraction of unique TCRs that were SARS-CoV-2-associated, whereas depth meant the fraction of total T cells that were SARS-CoV-2-associated. Using the MIRA data, every spike-specific TCR was mapped to the spike region that the TCR reacted to and assigned to either a CD4 or a CD8 class. Log10-transformed breadth and depth values were compared by one-way ANOVA with Sidak's multiple comparisons tests. Here the immuneACCESS table is served through TCRdb, limited to in-frame sequences with V and J called. Missing clones are a known gap in these copies; in checked studies unresolved V genes cover under half, and the rest lacks a known reason. V and J calls and clone size come straight from that table; D and trimming were deduced from the DNA. Counted in this sample were about 86,000 clones; approximately 82% of them appeared once. The ten largest make up around 21% of the sample.

The full study reports these points: Participants were mostly white British and included more females than males, and it was suggested by the authors that clonal diversity may have been underestimated. After two AZD1222 doses, spike-specific TCR breadth and depth were significantly higher than at day 0 and than in MenACWY recipients. Because no day 14 peak-response samples were available, repertoires were characterized only after the peak T cell response. Conclusions about previously exposed vaccinees are limited, since just a handful of AZD1222 recipients were seropositive for SARS-CoV-2 at baseline. Nearly half of unique spike-specific TCRs reportedly recognized epitopes outside regions mutated in the B.1.351 and B.1.1.7 variants. The whole spike protein was spanned by vaccine-associated CD4 TCRs, and dominant responses were seen in regions 160-218 and 743-854. The 56-69-year group was small, and its depth increase did not reach significance, likely because of low power.

This clone showed up just once. Its antigen remains unidentified. The input lacks base qualities; no much larger clone sits a single base away. The intended sense of this specimen's time point label: baseline before first vaccination. Samples from vaccinated people were obtained from the UK trials COV001 and COV002, which included a single-blind randomized controlled phase 2/3 trial of AZD1222 (ChAdOx1 nCoV-19) in healthy adults. For TCRbeta chain sequencing, PBMC samples from trial participants were taken at day 0 and at day 28 after the second dose. From its cysteine to its phenylalanine, the CDR3 spans 17 amino acids. Only the CDR3 portion is preserved as DNA: 51 bases, with reading frame beginning at the first base. V is pruned by 0 bases and J by 7 bases, leaving 11 bases of the junction without a gene match. The germline V gene supplies CDR1 SGHTA and CDR2 FQGNSA.

The sequence links TRBV7-2 to TRBJ2-1; TRBD2 agrees with 8 junctional bases. This clonotype was sampled from an adult in good health. Specimen: peripheral blood, collected on day 0 of AZD1222 vaccination. The sequenced DNA: TGTGCCAGCAGCTTAGCGCCCGGGTGGGGACTAGATAATGAGCAGTTCTTC. Translated, this is CASSLAPGWGLDNEQFF.